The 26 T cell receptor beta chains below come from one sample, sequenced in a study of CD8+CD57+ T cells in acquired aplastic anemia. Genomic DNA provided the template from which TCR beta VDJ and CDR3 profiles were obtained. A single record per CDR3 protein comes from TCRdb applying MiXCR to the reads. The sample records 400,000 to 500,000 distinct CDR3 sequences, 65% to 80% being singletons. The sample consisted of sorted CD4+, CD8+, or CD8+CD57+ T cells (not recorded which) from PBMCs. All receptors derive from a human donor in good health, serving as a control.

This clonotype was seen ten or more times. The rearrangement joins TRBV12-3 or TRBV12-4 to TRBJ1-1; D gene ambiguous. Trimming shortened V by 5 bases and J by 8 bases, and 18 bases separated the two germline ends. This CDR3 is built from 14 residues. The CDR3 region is CASSGPNLYGEAFF. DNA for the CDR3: TGTGCCAGCAGTGGACCGAATTTGTACGGGGAAGCTTTCTTT.

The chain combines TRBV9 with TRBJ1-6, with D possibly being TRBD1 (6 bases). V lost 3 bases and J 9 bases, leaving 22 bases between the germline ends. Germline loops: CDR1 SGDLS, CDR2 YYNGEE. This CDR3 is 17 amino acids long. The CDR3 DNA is TGTGCCAGCAGCGAAGCTACGGCGGGCAGGGACACTTCACCCCTCCACTTT. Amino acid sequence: CASSEATAGRDTSPLHF. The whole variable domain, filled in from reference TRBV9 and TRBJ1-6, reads DSGVTQTPKHLITATGQRVTLRCSPRSGDLSVYWYQQSLDQGLQFLIQYYNGEERAKGNILERFSAQQFPDLHSELNLSSLELGDSALYFCASSEATAGRDTSPLHFGNGTRLTVT.

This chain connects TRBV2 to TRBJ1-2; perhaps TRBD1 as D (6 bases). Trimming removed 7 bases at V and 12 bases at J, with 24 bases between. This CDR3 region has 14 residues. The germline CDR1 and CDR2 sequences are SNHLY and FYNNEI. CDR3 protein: CASNTQGEKTGNTF. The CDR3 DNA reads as TGTGCCAGCAATACACAGGGAGAGAAAACTGGAAACACCTTC. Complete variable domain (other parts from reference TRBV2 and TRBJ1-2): EPEVTQTPSHQVTQMGQEVILRCVPISNHLYFYWYRQILGQKVEFLVSFYNNEISEKSEIFDDQFSVERPDGSNFTLKIRSTKLEDSAMYFCASNTQGEKTGNTFGSGTRLTVV.

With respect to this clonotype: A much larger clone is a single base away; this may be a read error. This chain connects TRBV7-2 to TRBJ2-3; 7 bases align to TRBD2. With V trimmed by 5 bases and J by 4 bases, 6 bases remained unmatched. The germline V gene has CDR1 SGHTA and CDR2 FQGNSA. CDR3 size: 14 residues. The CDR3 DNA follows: TGTGCCAGCAGCCCCCGACTAGCTCCAGATACGCAGTATTTT. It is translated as CASSPRLAPDTQYF.

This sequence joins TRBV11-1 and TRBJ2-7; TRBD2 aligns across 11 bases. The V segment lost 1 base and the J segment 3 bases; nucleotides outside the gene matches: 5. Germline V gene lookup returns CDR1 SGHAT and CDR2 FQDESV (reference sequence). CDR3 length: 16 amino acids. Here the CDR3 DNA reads TGTGCCAGCAGCTTAGGCCTAGCGGGGGGTTTCTACGAGCAGTACTTC. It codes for CASSLGLAGGFYEQYF.

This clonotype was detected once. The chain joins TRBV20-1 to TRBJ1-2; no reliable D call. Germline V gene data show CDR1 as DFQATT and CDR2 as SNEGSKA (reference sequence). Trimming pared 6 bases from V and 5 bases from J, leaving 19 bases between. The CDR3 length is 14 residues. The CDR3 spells CSASPGLVEYGYTF. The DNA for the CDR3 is TGCAGTGCGTCTCCCGGACTGGTAGAGTATGGCTACACCTTC.

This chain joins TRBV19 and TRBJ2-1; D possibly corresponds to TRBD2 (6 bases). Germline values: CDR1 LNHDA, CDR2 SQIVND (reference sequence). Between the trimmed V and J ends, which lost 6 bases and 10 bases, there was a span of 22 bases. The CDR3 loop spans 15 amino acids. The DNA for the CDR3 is TGTGCCAGTAGGGGCGGGACCGCGGCGGTTTGGGAGCAGTTCTTC. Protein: CASRGGTAAVWEQFF.

In DNA, the CDR3 is TGTGCCAGCAAGCGGGGACAGGGACAAGAGGAGGCCCAGTACTTC. Its translation: CASKRGQGQEEAQYF. This chain connects TRBV2 to TRBJ2-7, with 9 bases identical to TRBD1. After removal of 7 bases from V and 10 bases from J, the junction contained 17 bases not matched to a gene. Per the germline V gene, CDR1 is SNHLY and CDR2 is FYNNEI. The CDR3 has 15 residues.

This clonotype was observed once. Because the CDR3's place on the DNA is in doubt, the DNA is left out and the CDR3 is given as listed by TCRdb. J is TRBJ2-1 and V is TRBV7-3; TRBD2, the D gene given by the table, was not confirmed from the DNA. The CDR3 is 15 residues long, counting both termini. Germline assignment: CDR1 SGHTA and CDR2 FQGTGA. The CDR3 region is CASSLSDYNEQFFFF.

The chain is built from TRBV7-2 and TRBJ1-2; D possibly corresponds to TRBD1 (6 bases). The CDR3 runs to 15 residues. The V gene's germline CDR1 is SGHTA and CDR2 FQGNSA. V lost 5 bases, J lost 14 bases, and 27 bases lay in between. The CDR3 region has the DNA TGTGCCAGCAGCATCCGCCCAGGGGATTCTCAGCCCCAGACCTTC. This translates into CASSIRPGDSQPQTF.

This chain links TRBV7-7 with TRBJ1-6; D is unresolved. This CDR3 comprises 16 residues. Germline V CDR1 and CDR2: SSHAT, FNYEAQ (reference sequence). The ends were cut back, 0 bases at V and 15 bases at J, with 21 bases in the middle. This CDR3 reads CASSLAGGGETQYLHF. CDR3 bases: TGTGCCAGCAGCTTAGCAGGAGGTGGGGAGACCCAGTACCTCCACTTT.

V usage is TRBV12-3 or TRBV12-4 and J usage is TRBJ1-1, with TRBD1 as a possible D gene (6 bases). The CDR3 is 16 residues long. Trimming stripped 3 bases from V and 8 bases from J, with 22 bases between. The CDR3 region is CASSFNSFRGVGEAFF. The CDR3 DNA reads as TGTGCCAGCAGTTTCAATAGCTTCAGGGGCGTTGGAGAAGCTTTCTTT.

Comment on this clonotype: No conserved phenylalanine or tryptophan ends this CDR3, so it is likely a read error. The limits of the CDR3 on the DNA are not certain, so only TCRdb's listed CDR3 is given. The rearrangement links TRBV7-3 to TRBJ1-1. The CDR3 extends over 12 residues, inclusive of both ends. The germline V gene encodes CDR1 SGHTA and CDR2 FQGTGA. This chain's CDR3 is CASSFTVTEEFY.

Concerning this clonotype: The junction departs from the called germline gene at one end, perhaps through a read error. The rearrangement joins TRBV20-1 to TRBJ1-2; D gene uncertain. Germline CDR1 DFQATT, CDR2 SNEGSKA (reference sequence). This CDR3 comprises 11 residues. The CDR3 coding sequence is TGCAGTGCAAGGACTAGCGCTCGCACCGCCTTC. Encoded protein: CSARTSARTAF.

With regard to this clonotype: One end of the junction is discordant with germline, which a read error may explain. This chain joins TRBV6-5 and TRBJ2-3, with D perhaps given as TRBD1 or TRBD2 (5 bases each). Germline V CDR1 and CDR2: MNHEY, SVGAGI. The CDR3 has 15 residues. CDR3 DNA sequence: TGTGCCAGCAGTCCACTAGGTTCAAGCAGGGATACACAGTATTTT. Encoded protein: CASSPLGSSRDTQYF.

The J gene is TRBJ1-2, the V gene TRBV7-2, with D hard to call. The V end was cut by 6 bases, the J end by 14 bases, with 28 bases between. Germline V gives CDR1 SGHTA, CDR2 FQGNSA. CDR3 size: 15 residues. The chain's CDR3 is CASRTSGTDTKCFTF. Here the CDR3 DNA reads TGTGCCAGCAGGACTAGCGGCACAGATACGAAGTGTTTTACCTTC.

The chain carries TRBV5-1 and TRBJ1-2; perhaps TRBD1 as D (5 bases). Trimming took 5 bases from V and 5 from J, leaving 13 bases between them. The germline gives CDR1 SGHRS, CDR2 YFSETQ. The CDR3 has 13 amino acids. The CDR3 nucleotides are TGCGCCAGCAGTGCGCAGGGAGTTTATGGCTACACCTTC. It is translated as CASSAQGVYGYTF.

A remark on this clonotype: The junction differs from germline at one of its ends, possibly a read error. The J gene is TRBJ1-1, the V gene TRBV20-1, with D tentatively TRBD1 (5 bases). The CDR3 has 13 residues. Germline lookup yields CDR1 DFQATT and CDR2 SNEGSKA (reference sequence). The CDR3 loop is CSASVRVGPEASF. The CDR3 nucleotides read TGCAGTGCTAGCGTCAGGGTGGGGCCTGAAGCTTCCTTT.

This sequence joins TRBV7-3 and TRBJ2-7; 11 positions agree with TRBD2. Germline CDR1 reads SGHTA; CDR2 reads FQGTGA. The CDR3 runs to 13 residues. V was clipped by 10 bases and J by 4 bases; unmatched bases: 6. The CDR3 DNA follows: TGTGCCACCCAGCCTAGCGGGAGGTACGAGCAGTACTTC. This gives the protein CATQPSGRYEQYF.

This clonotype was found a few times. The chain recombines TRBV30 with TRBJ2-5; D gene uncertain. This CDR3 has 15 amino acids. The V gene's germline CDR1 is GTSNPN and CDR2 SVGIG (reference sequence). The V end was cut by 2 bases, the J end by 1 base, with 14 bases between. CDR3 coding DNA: TGTGCCTGGAGTCGGTCTACGTGGACCCAAGAGACCCAGTACTTC. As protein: CAWSRSTWTQETQYF.

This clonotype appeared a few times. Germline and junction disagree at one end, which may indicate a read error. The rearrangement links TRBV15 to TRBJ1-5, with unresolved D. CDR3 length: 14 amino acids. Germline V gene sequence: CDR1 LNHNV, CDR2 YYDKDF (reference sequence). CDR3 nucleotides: TGTGCCACCAGCACGAGACGGATCAATCAGCCCCAGCATTTC. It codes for CATSTRRINQPQHF. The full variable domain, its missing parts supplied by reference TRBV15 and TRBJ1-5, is DAMVIQNPRYQVTQFGKPVTLSCSQTLNHNVMYWYQQKSSQAPKLLFHYYDKDFNNEADTPDNFQSRRPNTSFCFLDIRSPGLGDTAMYLCATSTRRINQPQHFGDGTRLSIL.

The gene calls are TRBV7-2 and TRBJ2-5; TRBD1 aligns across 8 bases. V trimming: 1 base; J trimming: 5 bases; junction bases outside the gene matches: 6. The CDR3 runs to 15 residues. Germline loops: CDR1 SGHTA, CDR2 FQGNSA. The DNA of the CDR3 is TGTGCCAGCAGCTTAGGAGCAGGGGGCCGGGAGACCCAGTACTTC. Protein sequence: CASSLGAGGRETQYF.

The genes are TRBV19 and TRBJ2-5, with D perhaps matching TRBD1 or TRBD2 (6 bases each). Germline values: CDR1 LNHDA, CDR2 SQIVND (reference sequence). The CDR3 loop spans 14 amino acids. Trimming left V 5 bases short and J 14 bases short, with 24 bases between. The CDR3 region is CASSLAQGRDTYYF. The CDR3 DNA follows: TGTGCCAGTAGTCTCGCGCAGGGGCGGGATACCTACTACTTC.

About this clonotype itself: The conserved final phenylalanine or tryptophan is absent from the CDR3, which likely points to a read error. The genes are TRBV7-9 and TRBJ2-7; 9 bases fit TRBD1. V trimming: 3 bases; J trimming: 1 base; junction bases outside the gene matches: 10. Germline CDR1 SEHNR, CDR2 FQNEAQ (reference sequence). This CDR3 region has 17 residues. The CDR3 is CASSFPRGTGLSYEQYL. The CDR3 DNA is TGTGCCAGCAGCTTTCCCCGAGGGACAGGGCTGTCCTACGAGCAGTACCTC.

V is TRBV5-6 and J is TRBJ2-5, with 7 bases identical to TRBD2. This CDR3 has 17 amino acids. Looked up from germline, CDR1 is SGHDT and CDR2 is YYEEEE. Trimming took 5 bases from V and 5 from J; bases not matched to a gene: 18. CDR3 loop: CASRHYRLAASTETQYF. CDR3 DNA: TGTGCCAGCAGGCACTATCGACTAGCAGCCTCCACGGAGACCCAGTACTTC. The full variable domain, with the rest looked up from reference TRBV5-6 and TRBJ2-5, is DAGVTQSPTHLIKTRGQQVTLRCSPKSGHDTVSWYQQALGQGPQFIFQYYEEEERQRGNFPDRFSGHQFPNYSSELNVNALLLGDSALYLCASRHYRLAASTETQYFGPGTRLLVL.

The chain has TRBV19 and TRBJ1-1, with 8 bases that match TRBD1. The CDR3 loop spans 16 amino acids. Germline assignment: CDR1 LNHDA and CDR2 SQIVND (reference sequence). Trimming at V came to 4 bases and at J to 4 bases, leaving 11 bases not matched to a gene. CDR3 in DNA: TGTGCCAGTAGTACCTCGGGACAGGCGGGCAGCACTGAAGCTTTCTTT. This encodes CASSTSGQAGSTEAFF.